Below, one T cell receptor beta chain is given with its context. Its target antigen remains unknown. No clone much larger than this one lies a single base away; base qualities are absent. The donors were healthy, HIV-negative adults with no recently reported acute infections or vaccinations. Every donor was a Caucasian adult residing in Nashville, Tennessee, USA. Magnetic negative selection was used to enrich CD4+ T cells, after which naive cells were positively selected on CD45RA and the negative fraction became the memory subset. Blood was obtained by leukapheresis, after which PBMCs were separated by Ficoll-Histopaque density gradient centrifugation and cryopreserved in liquid nitrogen vapor phase. Analytical flow cytometry was used to check the purity and quantity of each magnetically sorted T cell population. Genomic DNA was isolated from each sorted fraction and quantified by UV absorbance on a Nanodrop 2000c.

The data originate from a study of shared clonotypes between healthy human individuals (dated by TCRdb to the early 2020s). Some background on the complete study: The cohort included three men and a couple of women between 18 and 49 years of age. To increase sequencing depth and limit assay-specific biases, TCR repertoire library preparation and sequencing were carried out by different laboratories using diverse techniques. For each donor, CD4 naive and CD4 memory were each run on three plates, CD8 naive on two plates, and CD8 memory on one plate. Between about 0.85 and 8.9 billion PBMCs per donor were obtained by leukapheresis. Blood TCR repertoires of a handful of healthy adults were deeply sequenced to estimate repertoire size and the extent of clonotype sharing between individuals.

Using the deep immunoSEQ assay, multiplex PCR amplified TCR CDR3 regions from genomic DNA. Extracted genomic DNA from each cell subset was distributed evenly across all wells of several immunoSEQ 96-well plates, and each plate was treated as a replicate. For sorted subsets, about 220 ng of genomic DNA, equivalent to 30,000 or so T cell genomes, went into each replicate PCR. Purified libraries were measured with a Qubit 3.0 fluorometer, size-checked on a Bioanalyzer 2100, and measured again with the KAPA Library Quantification kit. Each immunoSEQ 96-well plate was sequenced on its own single-read 150-cycle Illumina NextSeq 550 flow cell. As for how the authors treated the data: The immunoSEQ output contained only junctional sequences without quality scores, so filtering could not match that applied to full-length reads. Sequences were annotated with PyIR, a Python wrapper for IgBLAST v1.9, and V/J genes and CDR3 were assigned using IMGT germline references. Any read was removed if the V/J assignment was weak (E-value above 1e-6), the CDR3 was missing, or the read contained stop codons, out-of-frame junctions, or ambiguous translated residues. V3J clonotypes were defined as sequences sharing an identical inferred V gene, J gene, and CDR3 amino acid sequence. Percentage overlap between repertoires was computed as shared unique clonotypes divided by the size of the smaller repertoire. Richness of each repertoire was evaluated using RTK rarefaction, the Chao1 estimator, and Recon v2.1 estimates of unobserved clonotypes. For all TCRbeta clonotypes obtained by the gDNA method from several donors, generation probabilities were computed with OLGA. TCRdb took over this immuneACCESS table, retaining in-frame rearrangements with V and J assigned. Such tables are incomplete; in checked studies, under half of the missing clones stem from an unresolved V gene, and the remainder is unexplained. V and J calls and clone size are given by that table; D and trimming were obtained from the DNA. Across this sample there are roughly 1.4 million clones, with 98% seen only once. The leading ten clones occupy 0.36% of the sample.

The paper as a whole reports these results and caveats: When several donors were compared, the shared fraction of clonotypes was about 5% for naive CD4, approximately 3.5% for naive CD8, 2.3% for memory CD4, and under 0.5% for memory CD8. Compared with non-shared clonotypes, the clonotypes found in all four sorted-subset donors had higher generation probabilities. Because the study included only a small number of donors, the genetic and exposure-history diversity represented was limited. Sampling was restricted to blood, and TCR repertoires in tissue are likely to differ from TCR repertoires in blood. Naive subsets generally had larger estimated clonotype richness than memory subsets did. Pairwise subsampling led to the expectation that sequencing depth would affect the degree of clonotype sharing among donors. Incomplete sequencing was indicated by rarefaction of sorted-subset datasets, despite the large sequencing depth.

The receptor comes from a man aged 25 to 45 in good health. Input material: naive CD4+ T cells sorted from blood. Sample cell subset or site, as interpreted from the label and publication: CD45RA+ positively selected.

The nucleotides are TGTGCCATCAGTGAGAGGGAAGGGGCGAACACTGAAGCTTTCTTT. Translated, it reads CAISEREGANTEAFF. The rearrangement combines TRBV10-3 with TRBJ1-1; TRBD1 might be the D gene, on 5 matching bases. CDR1 ENHRY and CDR2 SYGVKD are derived from the germline V gene. CDR3 length: 15 amino acids, cysteine to phenylalanine. Only the CDR3 portion is preserved as DNA: 45 bases, with reading frame beginning at the first base. V and J are truncated by 2 bases and 1 base respectively, leaving an intervening sequence of 11 bases.